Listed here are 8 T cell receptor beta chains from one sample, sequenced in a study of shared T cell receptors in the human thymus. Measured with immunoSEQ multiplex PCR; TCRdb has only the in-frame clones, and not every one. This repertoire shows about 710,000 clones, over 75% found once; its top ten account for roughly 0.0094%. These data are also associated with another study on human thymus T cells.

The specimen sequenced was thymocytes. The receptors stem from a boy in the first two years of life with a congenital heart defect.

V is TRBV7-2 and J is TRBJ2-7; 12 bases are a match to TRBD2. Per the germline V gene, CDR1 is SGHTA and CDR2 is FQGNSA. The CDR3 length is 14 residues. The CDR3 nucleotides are TGTGCCAGCAGCCCCACGGGACTAGCGGGTGCTGCGAGGGTC. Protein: CASSPTGLAGAARV.

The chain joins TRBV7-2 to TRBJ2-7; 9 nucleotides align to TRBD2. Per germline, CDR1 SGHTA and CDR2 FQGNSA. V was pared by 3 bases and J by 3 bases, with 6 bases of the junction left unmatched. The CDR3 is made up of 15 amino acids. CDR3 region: CASSFQRGDNYEQYF. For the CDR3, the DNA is TGTGCCAGCAGCTTTCAGCGGGGGGACAACTACGAGCAGTACTTC.

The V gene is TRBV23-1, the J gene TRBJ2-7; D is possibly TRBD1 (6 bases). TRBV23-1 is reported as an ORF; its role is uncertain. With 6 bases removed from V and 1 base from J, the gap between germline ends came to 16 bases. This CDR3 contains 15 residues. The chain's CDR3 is CASRTGSPQSYEQYF. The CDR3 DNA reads TGCGCCAGCAGAACAGGGTCCCCGCAATCCTACGAGCAGTACTTC.

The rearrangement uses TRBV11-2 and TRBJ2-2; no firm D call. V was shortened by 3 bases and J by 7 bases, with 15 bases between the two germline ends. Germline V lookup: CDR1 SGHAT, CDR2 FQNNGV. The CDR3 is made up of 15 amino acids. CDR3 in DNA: TGTGCCAGCAGCTTCTCCGACTCCCCCGGCGGGGAGCTGTTTTTT. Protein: CASSFSDSPGGELFF.

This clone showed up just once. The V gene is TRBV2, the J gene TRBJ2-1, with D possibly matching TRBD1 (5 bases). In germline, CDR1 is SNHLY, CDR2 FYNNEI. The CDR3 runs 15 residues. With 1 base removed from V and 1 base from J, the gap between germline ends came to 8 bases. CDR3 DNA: TGTGCCAGCAGTGAAGGGGGCCTTTCCTACAATGAGCAGTTCTTC. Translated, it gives CASSEGGLSYNEQFF.

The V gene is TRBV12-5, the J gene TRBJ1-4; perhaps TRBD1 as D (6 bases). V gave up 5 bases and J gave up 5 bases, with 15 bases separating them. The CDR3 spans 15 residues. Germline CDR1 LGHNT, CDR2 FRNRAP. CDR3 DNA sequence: TGTGCTAGTGGTCACACAGGGACGGCAAATGAAAAACTGTTTTTT. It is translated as CASGHTGTANEKLFF.

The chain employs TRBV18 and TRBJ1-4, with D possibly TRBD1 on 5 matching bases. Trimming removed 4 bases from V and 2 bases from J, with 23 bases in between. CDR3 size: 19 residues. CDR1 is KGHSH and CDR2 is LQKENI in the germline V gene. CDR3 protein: CASSQEIGCGGGTNEKLFF. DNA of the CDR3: TGTGCCAGCTCACAAGAAATAGGGTGCGGGGGAGGCACTAATGAAAAACTGTTTTTT.

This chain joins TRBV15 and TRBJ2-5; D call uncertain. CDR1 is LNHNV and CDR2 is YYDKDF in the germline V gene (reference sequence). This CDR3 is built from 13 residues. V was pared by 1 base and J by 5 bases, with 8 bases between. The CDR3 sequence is CATSRGYSETQYF. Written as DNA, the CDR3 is TGTGCCACCAGCAGAGGTTATAGCGAGACCCAGTACTTC.